This T cell receptor (beta chain) was sequenced in a study of beta chain features in type 1 diabetes. Since all of the isolated RNA was reverse transcribed, expressed TCRB transcripts were what got sequenced. Approximately 3.4 million reads, on average, came from each naive, central memory and regulatory T cell sample. The method was immunoSEQ multiplex PCR; TCRdb's version includes in-frame clones alone and lacks a portion of them. The sample has roughly 700,000 clones; about an eighth are singletons. With V trimmed by 0 bases and J by 5 bases, 4 bases remained unmatched. The CDR3 is made up of 14 amino acids. CDR1 and CDR2 (germline): SGHRS, YFSETQ. Each of the CD4+ naive, central memory, regulatory and stem cell-like memory populations was sorted via CD45RO/CCR7/CD25/CD127/CD95/CD27. With regard to this clone: No antigen is known for it. Other nucleotide sequences in the sample specify the same CDR3.

Overall study results and limits: The question left open here concerned HLA type influencing TCRB rearrangement. Overrepresentation of cells with high TCR expression could result from cDNA sequencing. Patients with Type 1 diabetes showed moderately but significantly shorter TCRB CDR3s in all four CD4+ subsets.

The sample was naive CD4+ T cells from blood. This chain connects TRBV5-1 to TRBJ2-5, with 7 bases lining up with TRBD1. The source of this sequence is a man aged 18-30 years with type 1 diabetes. The CDR3 region has the DNA TGCGCCAGCAGCTTGGCCCAGGGGGTCGAGACCCAGTACTTC. The encoded protein is CASSLAQGVETQYF.